Listed below are T cell receptor beta chains from one sample, sequenced in a study of blood T cell repertoires in COVID-19. Libraries were prepared by immunoSEQ multiplex PCR; TCRdb keeps only in-frame clonotypes and omits some of them. The sample shows around 420,000 clones, approximately 88% of them seen only once. The specimen sequenced was PBMCs or T cells enriched from blood (not recorded which). All receptors derive from a woman in her thirties or forties with acute COVID-19. Both conserved end residues are part of each CDR3. The D gene is left open where the match is weak. Clone sizes are given selectively: once, few, many, or a class where the clone is expanded.

D	V	size	J	DNA	CDR3
NA	TRBV13	few	TRBJ2-2	TGTGCCAGCAGCTCCCGGGACAAAGGGACCGGGGAGCTGTTTTTT	CASSSRDKGTGELFF
NA	TRBV2	once	TRBJ1-3	TGTGCCAGCAGCTACGGAGTATCTGGAAACACCATATATTTT	CASSYGVSGNTIYF
TRBD2	TRBV25-1	NA	TRBJ2-1	TGTGCCAGCAGTGAGAGCGGGGGTAACTACAATGAGCAGTTCTTC	CASSESGGNYNEQFF
NA	TRBV7-8	NA	TRBJ1-3	TGTGCCAGCAGCCCACTGGGCTTCTCGCTAGGAAACACCATATATTTT	CASSPLGFSLGNTIYF
NA	TRBV7-6	NA	TRBJ2-5	TGTGCCAGCAGCGGTCGGCGTGAGCGGGCGGAGACCCAGTACTTC	CASSGRRERAETQYF
NA	TRBV12-3/TRBV12-4	NA	TRBJ1-2	TGTGCCAGCAGTTTAACGGAGGAGGGCTACACCTTC	CASSLTEEGYTF
NA	TRBV6-5	NA	TRBJ2-6	TGTGCCAGCAGTTATAGCTCTGGGGCCAACGTCCTGACTTTC	CASSYSSGANVLTF
TRBD1	TRBV7-2	NA	TRBJ2-7	TGTGCCAGCAGCCTAAGGACAGGGCCTCCCTACGAGCAGTACTTC	CASSLRTGPPYEQYF
TRBD2	TRBV30	NA	TRBJ2-1	TGTGCTTCCACCCAGCGGGGGGTTTACAATGAGCAGTTCTTC	CASTQRGVYNEQFF
NA	TRBV11-2	NA	TRBJ2-3	TGTGCCAGCAGCTTATTACCGGGGAGCACAGATACGCAGTATTTT	CASSLLPGSTDTQYF
TRBD1	TRBV5-6	once	TRBJ1-6	TGTGCCAGCACCCCGAGACAGGGAAGGCCCCTCCACTTT	CASTPRQGRPLHF
NA	TRBV2	NA	TRBJ1-5	TGTGCCAGCAGTGGTGACAGGAATAGCAATCAGCCCCAGCATTTT	CASSGDRNSNQPQHF
TRBD1	TRBV5-1	NA	TRBJ1-5	TGCGCCAGCAGCCTAGGGACAGAGAGGAATCAGCCCCAGCATTTT	CASSLGTERNQPQHF
NA	TRBV29-1	once	TRBJ2-5	TGCAGCTTCTTTCGGGTTTCCGGTTGGGCCCAGTACTTC	CSFFRVSGWAQYF
NA	TRBV4-1	NA	TRBJ2-1	TGCGCCAGCAGCCAAGACGGTCTAACCAATGAGCAGTTCTTC	CASSQDGLTNEQFF
NA	TRBV6-5	NA	TRBJ1-6	TGTGCCAGCAGAGCTTATAATTCACCCCTCCACTTT	CASRAYNSPLHF
NA	TRBV13	few	TRBJ2-2	TGTGCCAGCAGCTTAGTCGCCGACAATCCGAACACCGGGGAGCTGTTTTTT	CASSLVADNPNTGELFF
TRBD1	TRBV2	NA	TRBJ2-7	TGTGCCAGCAGTTCGGACAGGGAAAGGCACTTC	CASSSDRERHF
NA	TRBV28	NA	TRBJ1-5	TGTGCCAGCAGTTTATCAGGGGCGGGGGGCTCCCAGCATTTT	CASSLSGAGGSQHF
NA	TRBV7-9	NA	TRBJ2-1	TGTGCCAGCAGCTTCCCAGGGGTGGGGAATGAGCAGTTCTTC	CASSFPGVGNEQFF
TRBD1	TRBV5-6	NA	TRBJ2-2	TGTGCCAGCAGCCTCGGGACAGTTAACGGGGAGCTGTTTTTT	CASSLGTVNGELFF
TRBD2	TRBV18	NA	TRBJ2-7	TGTGCCAGCTCACAATTAGCGGGGGACCCGGGAGAGCAGTACTTC	CASSQLAGDPGEQYF
NA	TRBV2	NA	TRBJ2-3	TGTGCCAGCGGGGGGGCCGTCACAGATACGCAGTATTTT	CASGGAVTDTQYF
NA	TRBV27	NA	TRBJ2-6	TGTGCCAGCACCCTCCGGGTTTCCGGGGCCAACGTCCTGACTTTC	CASTLRVSGANVLTF
NA	TRBV10-3	NA	TRBJ1-6	TGTGCCATCAGTGAGTCGGGCAGGGAAGATTCACCCCTCCACTTT	CAISESGREDSPLHF
NA	TRBV7-9	NA	TRBJ2-1	TGTGCCAGCAGCGGACAGTCCTCCTACAATGAGCAGTTCTTC	CASSGQSSYNEQFF
NA	TRBV19	NA	TRBJ1-5	TGTGCCAGTAGTATCCCGGGGATCAATCAGCCCCAGCATTTT	CASSIPGINQPQHF
TRBD1	TRBV6-5	NA	TRBJ2-7	TGTGCCAGCAGCCGCGGACAGGGGTCCCACAAGCAGTACTTC	CASSRGQGSHKQYF
TRBD1	TRBV2	NA	TRBJ2-1	TGTGCCAGCAGTGGACAGGGGGATGAGCAGTTCTTC	CASSGQGDEQFF
NA	TRBV12-5	once	TRBJ1-2	TGTGCTAGTGGTTTGGTCACAGGGCGGTCTGGCTACACCTTC	CASGLVTGRSGYTF
TRBD1	TRBV5-1	NA	TRBJ1-3	TGCGCCAGCAGCGTACAGGGGAGTGGAAACACCATATATTTT	CASSVQGSGNTIYF
TRBD2	TRBV5-4	NA	TRBJ2-7	TGTGCCAGCAGCTTGGGTCGGGGGGGCCAGTTCGAGCAGTACTTC	CASSLGRGGQFEQYF
NA	TRBV12-3/TRBV12-4	NA	TRBJ1-2	TGTGCCAGCAGTCCGCCGGGTAACTATGGCTACACCTTC	CASSPPGNYGYTF
TRBD1	TRBV7-9	NA	TRBJ1-5	TGTGCCAGCAGCCAGGACAGGGCTCCCAATCAGCCCCAGCATTTT	CASSQDRAPNQPQHF
TRBD2	TRBV6-2/TRBV6-3	NA	TRBJ2-3	TGTGCCAGCAGTTACTCGATTGGGCTAGCGGGGAGCACAGATACGCAGTATTTT	CASSYSIGLAGSTDTQYF
NA	TRBV7-2	NA	TRBJ2-1	TGTGCCAGCAGCTTACTTGGGGGCAGGCCTAGCAATGAGCAGTTCTTC	CASSLLGGRPSNEQFF
NA	TRBV6-1	NA	TRBJ1-1	TGTGCCAGCAGTGAAGCCACAGGGTACACTGAAGCTTTCTTT	CASSEATGYTEAFF
TRBD1	TRBV7-2	NA	TRBJ1-1	TGTGCCAGCAGTTATACTTCCGGACAGGCTGAAGCTTTCTTT	CASSYTSGQAEAFF
TRBD2	TRBV6-5	NA	TRBJ2-1	TGTGCCAGCGAGGGGCGGGGGGCTTACAATGAGCAGTTCTTC	CASEGRGAYNEQFF
NA	TRBV5-6	NA	TRBJ1-2	TGTGCCAGCAGCCCGGGAATGGACTGGGACACTAACTATGGCTACACCTTC	CASSPGMDWDTNYGYTF
NA	TRBV11-3	NA	TRBJ2-3	TGTGCCAGCAGCCCGGGACTCTTAACCACAGATACGCAGTATTTT	CASSPGLLTTDTQYF
NA	TRBV5-1	NA	TRBJ2-2	TGCGCCAGCAGCGAGTCGGAGGCGTACACCGGGGAGCTGTTTTTT	CASSESEAYTGELFF
TRBD1	TRBV7-9	NA	TRBJ1-6	TGTGCCAGTCAACAGGGGGCAACTCTTACGGCTTCACCCCTCCACTTT	CASQQGATLTASPLHF
NA	TRBV20-1	NA	TRBJ1-2	TGCAGTGCTAGTTTCGGTCAGTTTGAGGGCACCTTC	CSASFGQFEGTF
NA	TRBV9	NA	TRBJ2-3	TGTGCCAGCAGCGTAGATATAAGCGGGGATACGCAGTATTTT	CASSVDISGDTQYF
NA	TRBV4-1	few	TRBJ2-2	TGCGCCAGCAGCCAAGTTCACGGGGGGGAGCTGTTTTTT	CASSQVHGGELFF
NA	TRBV18	NA	TRBJ1-5	TGTGCCAGCTCACAGGCAGCGAATCAGCCCCAGCATTTT	CASSQAANQPQHF
NA	TRBV27	NA	TRBJ2-6	TGTGCCAGCAGTTTGGCCGGGGCCAACGTCCTGACTTTC	CASSLAGANVLTF
NA	TRBV11-2	NA	TRBJ1-6	TGTGCCAGCAGCTTATTCGGGCGGGAATATAATTCACCCCTCCACTTT	CASSLFGREYNSPLHF
NA	TRBV12-5	once	TRBJ2-3	TGTGCTAGTGGCCGGGTAGATACGCAGTATTTT	CASGRVDTQYF
TRBD1	TRBV3-1/TRBV3-2	NA	TRBJ1-4	TGTGCCAGCAGCTATCGCCAGGGGGCAACTAATGAAAAACTGTTTTTT	CASSYRQGATNEKLFF
TRBD2	TRBV20-1	NA	TRBJ2-1	TGCAGTGCTAGTCGGACTACTAGCGGGAGAGGTAATGAGCAGTTCTTC	CSASRTTSGRGNEQFF
NA	TRBV5-1	NA	TRBJ2-2	TGCGCCAGCAATGTGGGCGGGACGAACACCGGGGAGCTGTTTTTT	CASNVGGTNTGELFF
NA	TRBV21-1	NA	TRBJ2-1	TGTGCCAGCAGCAAAGGGCGGGGTGAGCAGTTCTTC	CASSKGRGEQFF
NA	TRBV2	few	TRBJ2-2	TGTGCCAGCACAAGACAGGTTTTCACCGGGGAGCTGTTTTTT	CASTRQVFTGELFF